The 9 T cell receptor beta chains below come from one sample, sequenced in a study of cytomegalovirus exposure and HLA in healthy donors. It was with 60 Vbeta and 13 Jbeta primers that the PCR ran. Here immunoSEQ multiplex PCR was the method, and the copy in TCRdb shows in-frame clones only, minus some. The sample lists 120,000 to 150,000 clones; approximately 80% were seen once. The specimen sequenced was PBMCs. The receptors were gathered from a woman aged 40 to 49 in good health and CMV-seropositive.

V is TRBV15 and J is TRBJ1-5, with TRBD1 as a possible D gene (6 bases). The germline CDR1 and CDR2 sequences are LNHNV and YYDKDF (reference sequence). Trimming stripped 0 bases from V and 7 bases from J, with 10 bases between. The length of the CDR3 is 14 residues. Here the CDR3 reads CATSREQGLQPQHF. The DNA for the CDR3 is TGTGCCACCAGCAGAGAACAGGGCCTGCAGCCCCAGCATTTT.

V usage is TRBV6-1 and J usage is TRBJ2-5; 9 nucleotides align to TRBD1. The CDR3 sequence is 14 residues long. The germline V gene encodes CDR1 MNHNS and CDR2 SASEGT. With V trimmed by 5 bases and J by 4 bases, 5 bases remained unmatched. CDR3 in amino acids: CASSSTGGGETQYF. CDR3 nucleotide sequence: TGTGCCAGCAGTTCGACAGGGGGAGGAGAGACCCAGTACTTC.

J is TRBJ1-1 and V is TRBV18; D may be TRBD1 (6 bases). V was shortened by 3 bases and J by 2 bases, with 16 bases between the two germline ends. The CDR3 has 16 residues. Germline CDR1 KGHSH, CDR2 LQKENI. The CDR3 protein is CASSPSTGWANTEAFF. The CDR3 DNA sequence: TGTGCCAGCTCACCCTCCACAGGGTGGGCTAACACTGAAGCTTTCTTT.

The genes are TRBV10-1 and TRBJ1-1; 9 bases are shared with TRBD1. This CDR3 has 17 amino acids. Looked up from germline, CDR1 is WNHNN and CDR2 is SYGVQD (reference sequence). The J segment lost 1 base and the V segment lost 4 bases, leaving 10 bases of the junction unmatched. The CDR3: CASSGSGSGQGNTEAFF. CDR3 bases: TGCGCCAGCAGTGGCTCCGGTTCGGGACAGGGGAACACTGAAGCTTTCTTT.

The gene calls are TRBV18 and TRBJ2-7; D not certain. Looked up from germline, CDR1 is KGHSH and CDR2 is LQKENI. The V gene lost 3 bases and the J gene lost 3 bases, with 6 bases spanning the gap. This CDR3 is built from 12 residues. The CDR3, as DNA: TGTGCCAGCTCACCCGAGCGCTACGAGCAGTACTTC. Its translation: CASSPERYEQYF.

CDR3 coding DNA: TGTGCCAGCAGCATGACGGGGGTAGGGAACACTGAAGCTTTCTTT. Its protein is CASSMTGVGNTEAFF. The chain joins TRBV9 to TRBJ1-1; D is possibly TRBD1 (5 bases). From germline, CDR1 is SGDLS and CDR2 YYNGEE. V was cut by 4 bases and J by 1 base, with 14 bases left in between. This CDR3 is 15 amino acids long.

J is TRBJ1-1 and V is TRBV11-3; D is uncertain. Germline CDR1 is SGHNT and CDR2 is YENEEA. The CDR3 spans 11 residues. The V gene lost 9 bases and the J gene lost 1 base, with 6 bases spanning the gap. CDR3 in amino acids: CASSSNTEAFF. The CDR3 DNA sequence: TGTGCCAGTAGTTCGAACACTGAAGCTTTCTTT.

The V gene is TRBV15, the J gene TRBJ2-1; 10 bases are a match to TRBD2. CDR1 is LNHNV, CDR2 YYDKDF, per germline (reference sequence). V shed 1 base and J 2 bases; nucleotides not matched to a gene: 2. The CDR3 contains 16 residues. CDR3 sequence: CATSRVLAGAYNEQFF. For the CDR3, the DNA is TGTGCCACCAGCAGAGTCCTAGCGGGAGCCTACAATGAGCAGTTCTTC.

This sequence joins TRBV15 and TRBJ1-1; 8 bases line up with TRBD1. Germline lookup yields CDR1 LNHNV and CDR2 YYDKDF (reference sequence). The J segment lost 4 bases and the V segment lost 3 bases, leaving 4 bases of the junction unmatched. The CDR3 is made up of 14 amino acids. This CDR3 reads CATSSSTGGTEAFF. The CDR3 DNA follows: TGTGCCACCAGCAGTTCCACAGGGGGCACTGAAGCTTTCTTT.